This TCR beta chain was identified during a study of CD8 T cells in ankylosing spondylitis. Quantitative 5'-RACE was performed with molecular barcodes, and it yielded the TCR beta libraries. MiXCR, run by TCRdb on the 5' RACE reads, gives a single entry per CDR3 protein. The data show 300,000 to 400,000 distinct CDR3 sequences, about a fifth seen once. Study-wide results and caveats: Previously reported in reactive arthritis synovial fluid and blood were some of the motif variants. Disease-linked clones were CD8+ and relatively rare in peripheral blood. Significant enrichment of disease-linked clones was reported in matched ankylosing spondylitis synovial fluid. What appeared characteristic of ankylosing spondylitis blood was a TCR beta motif of under 10 highly homologous variants.

Unmatched junction bases numbered 7, after V lost 3 bases and J lost 3 bases. The CDR3 extends over 16 amino acids. At least ten counts were recorded for this clonotype. Its antigen is not known. The clonotype originates from a male donor with ankylosing spondylitis. The rearrangement uses TRBV12-3 or TRBV12-4 and TRBJ2-5, with TRBD2 matching over 10 bases. Material for sequencing was blood, either unsorted or a sorted T cell fraction (not recorded which). The CDR3 reads CASSFPTSGWKETQYF. The CDR3 nucleotides are TGTGCCAGCAGTTTCCCGACTAGCGGGTGGAAAGAGACCCAGTACTTC.